Below are 7 T cell receptor beta chains sequenced from a single sample in a study of blood T cell repertoires in COVID-19. The table came from immunoSEQ multiplex PCR; TCRdb's copy has only in-frame clones and leaves some out. Here the sample spans roughly 100,000 clones, 81% being singletons. The sequenced sample was peripheral blood. The receptors stem from a man aged 80 or over with acute or convalescent COVID-19.

The chain uses TRBV5-1 and TRBJ2-3; D gene ambiguous. Trimming left V 0 bases short and J 2 bases short, with 13 bases between. Germline CDR1 SGHRS, CDR2 YFSETQ. This CDR3 contains 16 residues. CDR3 residues: CASSLEPGWNTDTQYF. CDR3 in DNA: TGCGCCAGCAGCTTGGAACCGGGTTGGAACACAGATACGCAGTATTTT.

Remarks on this clone: Other DNA sequences of this sample code for an identical CDR3. This chain joins TRBV18 and TRBJ2-1, with 10 bases identical to TRBD2. Looked up from germline, CDR1 is KGHSH and CDR2 is LQKENI. The V segment lost 3 bases and the J segment 5 bases; nucleotides outside the gene matches: 4. The CDR3 is made up of 15 amino acids. The CDR3 here is CASSPRTSGNNEQFF. For the CDR3, the DNA is TGTGCCAGCTCACCCCGGACTAGCGGAAACAATGAGCAGTTCTTC. The complete variable domain, with remaining parts taken from reference TRBV18 and TRBJ2-1, reads NAGVMQNPRHLVRRRGQEARLRCSPMKGHSHVYWYRQLPEEGLKFMVYLQKENIIDESGMPKERFSAEFPKEGPSILRIQQVVRGDSAAYFCASSPRTSGNNEQFFGPGTRLTVL.

The chain combines TRBV7-2 with TRBJ2-2; the match to TRBD2 covers 7 bases. This CDR3 contains 15 residues. V lost 7 bases and J lost 2; bases outside the gene matches: 7. Germline lookup yields CDR1 SGHTA and CDR2 FQGNSA. CDR3 DNA sequence: TGTGCCAGCACGCTAGCGGCTGTCAACACCGGGGAGCTGTTTTTT. Translating gives CASTLAAVNTGELFF.

The rearrangement uses TRBV6-1 and TRBJ1-6; D is unclear. The CDR3 covers 12 residues. The germline CDR1 and CDR2 sequences are MNHNS and SASEGT. V lost 3 bases to trimming and J lost 9 bases, with 6 bases between them. The CDR3 sequence: CASSERVSPLHF. CDR3 in DNA: TGTGCCAGCAGTGAGAGGGTTTCACCCCTCCACTTT.

This clone was seen a few times. The V call is TRBV28, the J call TRBJ1-1; 7 bases map to TRBD1. The CDR3 contains 17 residues. Germline assignment: CDR1 MDHEN and CDR2 SYDVKM. J gave up 4 bases and V 4 bases, and 15 bases lay outside the gene matches. CDR3 sequence (DNA): TGTGCCAGCAGTTCCCGACAGGGCGCTTACGGGGGCACTGAAGCTTTCTTT. Its translation is CASSSRQGAYGGTEAFF. Based on the CDR3 plus reference TRBV28 and TRBJ1-1, the full variable domain is DVKVTQSSRYLVKRTGEKVFLECVQDMDHENMFWYRQDPGLGLRLIYFSYDVKMKEKGDIPEGYSVSREKKERFSLILESASTNQTSMYLCASSSRQGAYGGTEAFFGQGTRLTVV.

The chain joins TRBV5-1 to TRBJ2-7; 10 bases map to TRBD2. After removal of 4 bases from V and 6 bases from J, the junction contained 10 bases not matched to a gene. The CDR3 contains 15 residues. The germline V gene has CDR1 SGHRS and CDR2 YFSETQ. The CDR3 loop is CASSPLAGEVGEQYF. In DNA form, the CDR3 reads TGCGCCAGCAGCCCTCTAGCGGGAGAAGTCGGCGAGCAGTACTTC.

This CDR3 reads CASSLIVDTEAFF. The CDR3 DNA reads TGTGCCAGCAGCTTAATAGTGGACACTGAAGCTTTCTTT. The chain carries TRBV7-3 and TRBJ1-1; D is undetermined. Germline assignment: CDR1 SGHTA and CDR2 FQGTGA. Trimming removed 1 base at V and 3 bases at J, with 6 bases between. This CDR3 comprises 13 residues.